This passage covers 30 T cell receptor beta chains from one sample sequenced in a study of control samples from healthy donors and cancer patients. Sequenced by immunoSEQ multiplex PCR; TCRdb stores in-frame clones only, minus some. The sample yields some 82,000 clones, approximately 80% seen once. Sequences were obtained from PBMCs. The receptors here all came from a man in his fifties or sixties with head and neck cancer.

The chain uses TRBV19 and TRBJ1-4, with D tentatively TRBD1 (6 bases). Germline-derived CDR1 and CDR2 are LNHDA and SQIVND (reference sequence). The CDR3 is 15 residues long. V lost 8 bases and J 8 bases, leaving 21 bases between the germline ends. The DNA of the CDR3 is TGTGCCAGTTGGCCCACGGGGGCGGCTCGAGAAAAACTGTTTTTT. This gives the protein CASWPTGAAREKLFF.

The chain couples TRBV4-2 to TRBJ2-2, with D possibly TRBD2 on 6 matching bases. Germline-derived CDR1 and CDR2 are LGHNA and YNFKEQ. CDR3 length equals 17 residues. Trimming cost V 0 bases and J 2 bases, with 13 bases left between them. The CDR3 DNA reads as TGTGCCAGCAGCCAAGAACCTGGGAGGCGCAACACCGGGGAGCTGTTTTTT. It codes for CASSQEPGRRNTGELFF.

The chain employs TRBV10-3 and TRBJ2-7; tentatively, D is TRBD2 (6 bases). CDR1 ENHRY and CDR2 SYGVKD come from the germline V gene. The CDR3 is 15 amino acids. Trimming removed 5 bases from V and 0 bases from J, with 14 bases in between. The CDR3 loop reads CAISPGLGNSYEQYF. CDR3 bases: TGTGCCATCAGTCCGGGACTGGGGAACTCCTACGAGCAGTACTTC.

The J gene is TRBJ1-2, the V gene TRBV4-2; possible D gene TRBD1, 5 bases. Trimming removed 1 base from V and 4 bases from J, with 13 bases in between. The CDR3 loop spans 15 amino acids. Germline V CDR1 and CDR2: LGHNA, YNFKEQ. Here the CDR3 reads CASSQVSGVSYGYTF. For the CDR3, the DNA is TGTGCCAGCAGCCAAGTCTCGGGGGTTAGCTATGGCTACACCTTC.

The chain combines TRBV15 with TRBJ2-1; 9 bases are shared with TRBD2. The germline V gene encodes CDR1 LNHNV and CDR2 YYDKDF (reference sequence). This CDR3 region has 17 residues. J was trimmed by 10 bases and V by 1 base; bases with no gene match: 14. CDR3 protein: CATSRGWREGPEWEQFF. The CDR3 DNA reads TGTGCCACCAGCAGAGGGTGGCGGGAGGGCCCAGAATGGGAGCAGTTCTTC.

The chain recombines TRBV10-2 with TRBJ1-6; D might be TRBD1 (5 bases). From germline, CDR1 is WSHSY and CDR2 SAAADI. The ends were cut back, 6 bases at V and 9 bases at J, with 15 bases in the middle. CDR3 length: 14 residues. CDR3 in amino acids: CASSLTGNASPLHF. Written as DNA, the CDR3 is TGCGCCAGCAGCCTCACAGGCAATGCTTCACCCCTCCACTTT.

The chain uses TRBV4-1 and TRBJ1-5; D gene ambiguous. The CDR3 runs to 15 residues. Germline V gives CDR1 MGHRA, CDR2 YSYEKL. V lost 1 base to trimming and J lost 0 bases, with 7 bases between them. The DNA of the CDR3 is TGCGCCAGCAGCCAAGGATTTAATAGCAATCAGCCCCAGCATTTT. Amino acid sequence: CASSQGFNSNQPQHF.

The V call is TRBV2, the J call TRBJ1-5; 7 positions agree with TRBD1. This CDR3 has 16 residues. Per germline, CDR1 SNHLY and CDR2 FYNNEI. V trimming: 6 bases; J trimming: 5 bases; junction bases outside the gene matches: 13. The CDR3 region is CASSSRPGGRDQPQHF. The CDR3 DNA reads as TGTGCCAGCAGCAGTCGACCAGGGGGTCGAGATCAGCCCCAGCATTTT.

The sample holds a few counts of this clone. The J gene is TRBJ1-1, the V gene TRBV12-3 or TRBV12-4, with 7 bases that match TRBD1. The CDR3 consists of 13 residues. J lost 3 bases, V lost 3 bases, and 1 base had no gene match. CDR3 residues: CASSLTGYTEAFF. The CDR3 coding sequence is TGTGCCAGCAGTTTGACAGGGTACACTGAAGCTTTCTTT.

The rearrangement links TRBV6-5 to TRBJ1-3; 9 bases line up with TRBD1. Germline CDR1 and CDR2: MNHEY and SVGAGI. V was clipped by 4 bases and J by 2 bases; unmatched bases: 3. The CDR3 is 15 amino acids. CDR3 sequence reads: CASSSGQGAGNTIYF. As DNA, the CDR3 is TGTGCCAGCAGTTCGGGACAGGGAGCTGGAAACACCATATATTTT.

The chain couples TRBV5-1 to TRBJ2-2, with D maybe TRBD2 (6 bases). Trimming shortened V by 6 bases and J by 5 bases, and 20 bases separated the two germline ends. This CDR3 is 16 amino acids long. Germline V CDR1 and CDR2: SGHRS, YFSETQ. CDR3 nucleotides: TGCGCCAGCACCCAGGCGGGGACCGTAGGGACCGGGGAGCTGTTTTTT. The encoded protein is CASTQAGTVGTGELFF.

This rearrangement joins TRBV5-4 to TRBJ2-1; 11 nucleotides line up with TRBD2. The CDR3 length is 18 residues. Looked up from germline, CDR1 is SGHNT and CDR2 is YYREEE (reference sequence). J gave up 9 bases and V 0 bases, and 14 bases lay outside the gene matches. CDR3 residues: CASSLDPLAGGKGVEQFF. The CDR3 region has the DNA TGTGCCAGCAGCTTGGACCCTTTAGCGGGAGGGAAGGGGGTTGAGCAGTTCTTC.

This chain uses TRBV6-4 with TRBJ1-5; the D is unclear. Trimming stripped 0 bases from V and 5 bases from J, with 5 bases between. CDR3 length: 13 amino acids. CDR1 and CDR2 from the germline V gene are MRHNA and SNTAGT. CDR3 region: CASSDSGYQPQHF. The CDR3 nucleotides are TGTGCCAGCAGTGACTCGGGGTATCAGCCCCAGCATTTT.

The rearrangement joins TRBV2 to TRBJ1-5; possible D gene TRBD1, 5 bases. Germline values: CDR1 SNHLY, CDR2 FYNNEI. V was pared by 7 bases and J by 3 bases, with 13 bases between. This CDR3 comprises 14 residues. CDR3 in amino acids: CASTRDVFNQPQHF. The CDR3 DNA sequence: TGTGCCAGCACTCGGGACGTCTTCAATCAGCCCCAGCATTTT.

This rearrangement joins TRBV6-5 to TRBJ2-7; D gene unclear. Germline assignment: CDR1 MNHEY and CDR2 SVGAGI. The ends were cut back, 3 bases at V and 5 bases at J, with 5 bases in the middle. This CDR3 is built from 11 residues. CDR3 bases: TGTGCCAGCAGTTATCAGAACGAGCAGTACTTC. Its translation: CASSYQNEQYF.

The chain couples TRBV30 to TRBJ1-2, with TRBD1 matching over 8 bases. The CDR3 extends over 14 amino acids. Germline CDR1 GTSNPN, CDR2 SVGIG (reference sequence). Trimming at V came to 2 bases and at J to 4 bases, leaving 6 bases not matched to a gene. The CDR3 bases are TGTGCCTGGAGTTACGGGACAGGAGTCTATGGCTACACCTTC. It codes for CAWSYGTGVYGYTF.

The chain is built from TRBV5-1 and TRBJ2-7; tentatively, D is TRBD1 (6 bases). Germline V gene data show CDR1 as SGHRS and CDR2 as YFSETQ. The CDR3 is 14 amino acids. V lost 0 bases and J lost 6, with 13 bases in between. CDR3 DNA: TGCGCCAGCAGCTTGGGCACTCGAGGGGGCGAGCAGTACTTC. This sequence encodes CASSLGTRGGEQYF.

V usage is TRBV5-4 and J usage is TRBJ1-2; D perhaps matches TRBD1 (5 bases). There are 15 residues in the CDR3. Trimming took off 2 bases at V and 3 bases at J, with 14 bases between the two ends. Germline V lookup: CDR1 SGHNT, CDR2 YYREEE (reference sequence). The CDR3 region has the DNA TGTGCCAGCAGCTTAATTCGGGGACTGGACTATGGCTACACCTTC. Amino acids: CASSLIRGLDYGYTF. The full variable domain, in which reference TRBV5-4 and TRBJ1-2 provide the parts outside the CDR3, is ETGVTQSPTHLIKTRGQQVTLRCSSQSGHNTVSWYQQALGQGPQFIFQYYREEENGRGNFPPRFSGLQFPNYSSELNVNALELDDSALYLCASSLIRGLDYGYTFGSGTRLTVV.

There are a few counts of this clone. The V and J genes are TRBV7-6 and TRBJ2-6; 8 bases agree with TRBD1. Germline loops: CDR1 SGHVS, CDR2 FNYEAQ. V lost 0 bases, J lost 1 base, and 11 bases stayed unmatched. This CDR3 is built from 20 residues. The CDR3 region is CASSLAVPGQEPSGANVLTF. The CDR3 DNA is TGTGCCAGCAGCTTAGCGGTTCCGGGACAGGAGCCTTCTGGGGCCAACGTCCTGACTTTC.

The V gene is TRBV28, the J gene TRBJ2-1; possibly TRBD2 for D (5 bases). Germline CDR1 is MDHEN and CDR2 is SYDVKM. The CDR3 is 12 amino acids. Trimming took 5 bases from V and 9 from J, leaving 11 bases between them. The CDR3 loop reads CASSTASSEQFF. The CDR3 DNA follows: TGTGCCAGCAGTACCGCTAGCAGTGAGCAGTTCTTC.

CDR3 sequence reads: CASSLEGQGYSGANVLTF. The CDR3 nucleotides are TGCGCCAGCAGCTTGGAAGGACAGGGTTACTCTGGGGCCAACGTCCTGACTTTC. The chain carries TRBV5-1 and TRBJ2-6, with 8 bases lining up with TRBD1. The CDR3 totals 18 residues. CDR1 SGHRS and CDR2 YFSETQ come from the germline V gene. V was clipped by 0 bases and J by 0 bases; unmatched bases: 5.

This clone has just a few counts. This rearrangement joins TRBV7-9 to TRBJ1-2; the D gene is possibly TRBD1 (5 bases). Germline loops: CDR1 SEHNR, CDR2 FQNEAQ (reference sequence). This CDR3 region has 15 residues. V lost 1 base, J lost 7 bases, and 16 bases lay in between. The CDR3 is CASSLGGRRAAGYTF. The CDR3 region has the DNA TGTGCCAGCAGCTTAGGGGGCCGACGAGCGGCTGGCTACACCTTC.

The V gene is TRBV6-1, the J gene TRBJ2-1; TRBD1 aligns across 8 bases. Germline values: CDR1 MNHNS, CDR2 SASEGT. V trimming: 0 bases; J trimming: 8 bases; junction bases outside the gene matches: 6. The CDR3 extends over 15 amino acids. CDR3 in DNA: TGTGCCAGCAGTGAAGCGCAAGGGACAGGTTATGAGCAGTTCTTC. The encoded protein is CASSEAQGTGYEQFF.

This chain joins TRBV19 and TRBJ1-4, with 7 bases lining up with TRBD1. The junction had 8 bases not matched to a gene; V was cut back by 6 bases and J by 4 bases. This CDR3 spans 15 amino acids. Germline CDR1 LNHDA, CDR2 SQIVND (reference sequence). CDR3 region: CASRRDSLSNEKLFF. Written as DNA, the CDR3 is TGTGCCAGTAGACGGGACAGTCTAAGTAATGAAAAACTGTTTTTT.

V and J are TRBV12-3 or TRBV12-4 and TRBJ2-3; D not certain. The CDR3 has 12 residues. V lost 6 bases and J lost 5, with 9 bases in between. The CDR3 coding sequence is TGTGCCAGCAGCCCCCCGGAAGATACGCAGTATTTT. Protein product: CASSPPEDTQYF.

The chain is built from TRBV6-6 and TRBJ2-3, with a tentative D call TRBD2 (6 bases). The V and J ends lost 7 bases and 4 bases respectively, with 12 bases between them. The germline CDR1 and CDR2 sequences are MNHNY and SVGAGI (reference sequence). CDR3 size: 13 residues. The CDR3 loop reads CASNSREPDTQYF. Written as DNA, the CDR3 is TGTGCCAGCAATTCCCGGGAGCCAGATACGCAGTATTTT.

The CDR3 coding sequence is TGTGCCAGCAGTTTATACGGGGGGTCACCCCTCCACTTT. Its translation is CASSLYGGSPLHF. The chain couples TRBV12-3 or TRBV12-4 to TRBJ1-6, with D possibly being TRBD1 (5 bases). This CDR3 region has 13 residues. The ends were cut back, 2 bases at V and 10 bases at J, with 9 bases in the middle.

The chain uses TRBV10-3 and TRBJ2-7; D may be TRBD1 (5 bases). Germline V gene sequence: CDR1 ENHRY, CDR2 SYGVKD. The CDR3 covers 16 residues. With 10 bases removed from V and 5 bases from J, the gap between germline ends came to 27 bases. The CDR3 sequence: CATVRSGAELPHEQYF. The CDR3 DNA follows: TGTGCCACTGTTCGGTCTGGGGCCGAACTTCCCCACGAGCAGTACTTC.

This chain joins TRBV15 and TRBJ2-3, with 15 bases lining up with TRBD2. With 4 bases clipped from V and 5 bases from J, the junction kept 4 bases outside the gene matches. The germline V gene encodes CDR1 LNHNV and CDR2 YYDKDF (reference sequence). CDR3 length: 16 amino acids. CDR3 loop: CATSTGLAGGLDTQYF. Written as DNA, the CDR3 is TGTGCCACCAGCACGGGACTAGCGGGAGGTTTAGATACGCAGTATTTT.

This clone showed up just a few times. The chain employs TRBV5-4 and TRBJ2-1; TRBD1 is a possible D gene (5 bases). CDR1 and CDR2 (germline): SGHNT, YYREEE (reference sequence). The CDR3 covers 13 residues. V was shortened by 0 bases and J by 9 bases, with 10 bases between the two germline ends. CDR3 region: CASSLESRGEQFF. CDR3 coding DNA: TGTGCCAGCAGCTTGGAATCTAGGGGTGAGCAGTTCTTC.